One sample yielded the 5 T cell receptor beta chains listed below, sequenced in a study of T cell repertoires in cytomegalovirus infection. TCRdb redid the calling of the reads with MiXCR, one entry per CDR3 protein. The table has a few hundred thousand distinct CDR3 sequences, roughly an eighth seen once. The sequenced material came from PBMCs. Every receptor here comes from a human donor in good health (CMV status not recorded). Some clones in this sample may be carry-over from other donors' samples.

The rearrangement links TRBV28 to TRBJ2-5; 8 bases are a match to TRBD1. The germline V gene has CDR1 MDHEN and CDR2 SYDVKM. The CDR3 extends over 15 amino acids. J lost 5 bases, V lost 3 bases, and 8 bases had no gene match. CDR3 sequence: CASSLGRGLLETQYF. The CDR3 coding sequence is TGTGCCAGCAGTTTGGGCAGGGGGCTTTTGGAGACCCAGTACTTC.

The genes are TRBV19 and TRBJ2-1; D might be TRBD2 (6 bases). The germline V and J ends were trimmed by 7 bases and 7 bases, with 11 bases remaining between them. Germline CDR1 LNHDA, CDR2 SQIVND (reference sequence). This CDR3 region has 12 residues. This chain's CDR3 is CASKEGSNEQFF. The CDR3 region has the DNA TGTGCCAGTAAGGAGGGATCGAATGAGCAGTTCTTC.

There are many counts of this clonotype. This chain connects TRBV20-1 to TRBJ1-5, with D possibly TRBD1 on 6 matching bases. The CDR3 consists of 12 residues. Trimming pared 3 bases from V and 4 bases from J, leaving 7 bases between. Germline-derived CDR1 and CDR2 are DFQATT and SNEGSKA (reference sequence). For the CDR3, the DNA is TGCAGTGCTAGGCAGGGGAATCAGCCCCAGCATTTT. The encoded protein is CSARQGNQPQHF.

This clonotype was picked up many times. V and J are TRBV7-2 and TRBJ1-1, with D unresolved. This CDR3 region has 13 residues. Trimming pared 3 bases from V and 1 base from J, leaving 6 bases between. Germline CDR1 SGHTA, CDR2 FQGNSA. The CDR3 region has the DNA TGTGCCAGCAGCTTTCAACGGAACACTGAAGCTTTCTTT. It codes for CASSFQRNTEAFF.

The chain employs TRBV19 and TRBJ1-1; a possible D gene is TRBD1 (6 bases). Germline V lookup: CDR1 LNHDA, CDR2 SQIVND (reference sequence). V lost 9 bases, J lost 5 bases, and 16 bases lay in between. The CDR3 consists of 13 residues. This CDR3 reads CASAEGGRTEAFF. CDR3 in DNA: TGTGCCAGCGCGGAGGGGGGGCGAACTGAAGCTTTCTTT.